These T cell receptor beta chains were read from a single sample in a study of blood T cell repertoires in COVID-19. The table came from immunoSEQ multiplex PCR; TCRdb's copy has only in-frame clones and leaves some out. The sample has 200,000 to 250,000 clones; approximately 84% are singletons. The sequenced sample was peripheral blood. The receptor set was obtained from a woman aged 80 or over with acute or convalescent COVID-19. CDR3s leave out the opening cysteine and the closing phenylalanine or tryptophan.

V	J	CDR3
TRBV7-6	TRBJ2-2	ASSLARLGTGELF
TRBV5-1	TRBJ1-1	ASSLSFATVEAF
TRBV27	TRBJ2-1	ASRLDFFTYNEQF
TRBV3-1/TRBV3-2	TRBJ2-1	ASTLLAGPYNEQF
TRBV2	TRBJ2-1	ASSKPGEGYNEQF
TRBV18	TRBJ2-3	ASSPRDMVADTQY
TRBV2	TRBJ2-3	ASTRGQGDVDTQY
TRBV27	TRBJ2-5	ASSLPPRGQETQY
TRBV28	TRBJ1-6	ASSFVGDRNSPLH
TRBV25-1	TRBJ2-1	ASSVEAGNNEQF
TRBV9	TRBJ1-6	ASSVGTTGENSPLH
TRBV18	TRBJ2-7	ASSQETGALGSYEQY
TRBV28	TRBJ1-2	ASSLSVGLGYT
TRBV15	TRBJ1-5	ATSREDRDRVWQPQH
TRBV28	TRBJ2-3	ASSFSGGDTQY
TRBV7-3	TRBJ1-1	ASSLGTGAQNTEAF
TRBV7-6	TRBJ1-5	ASSLEGQPQH
TRBV29-1	TRBJ2-2	SVPGQANTGELF
TRBV5-1	TRBJ2-5	ASSLGTEQETQY
TRBV15	TRBJ2-2	ATTSGRNTGELF
TRBV5-1	TRBJ2-1	ASSVLRLSYNEQF
TRBV11-3	TRBJ2-1	ASSRRTGVTNEQF
TRBV2	TRBJ2-2	ASRDGLAFTGELF
TRBV14	TRBJ2-1	ASSVLAGHPYNEQF
TRBV7-8	TRBJ1-6	ASSLRTRSPLH
TRBV27	TRBJ1-2	ASSFDSTTIYGYT
TRBV6-5	TRBJ2-7	ASSTQGKYYEQY
TRBV6-6	TRBJ2-7	ASSTRQPEYYEQY
TRBV5-1	TRBJ1-2	ASSLLSGHSYGYT
TRBV18	TRBJ2-7	ASSQGGSYEQY
TRBV5-1	TRBJ2-2	ASAPTGFRTGELF
TRBV2	TRBJ1-2	ASRERDRGNYGYT
TRBV4-2	TRBJ1-2	ASSQDSGRSYYGYT
TRBV5-1	TRBJ1-1	ASRWAAGNTEAF
TRBV28	TRBJ1-1	ASRFRGRTEAF
TRBV4-3	TRBJ2-5	ASSQEFGGGETQY
TRBV7-2	TRBJ2-5	ASSSSYQETQY
TRBV5-1	TRBJ2-1	ASSPDSGGRGNEQF
TRBV2	TRBJ1-5	ASSALDRDGNQPQH
TRBV6-2/TRBV6-3	TRBJ2-7	ASSRTSGRATGQY
TRBV5-6	TRBJ2-7	ASSLAGGIYEQY
TRBV4-3	TRBJ2-1	ASSPSGVGEQF